This T cell receptor (beta chain) stems from a study of blood T cell repertoires in COVID-19. Libraries were prepared by immunoSEQ multiplex PCR; TCRdb keeps only in-frame clonotypes and omits some of them. Of a few hundred thousand clones listed, over 75% are singletons. The CDR3 contains 16 residues. Germline assignment: CDR1 SGHVS and CDR2 FQNEAQ. J was trimmed by 9 bases and V by 3 bases; bases with no gene match: 11. V and J are TRBV7-8 and TRBJ2-1, with 10 bases aligning to TRBD2. Sequencing was carried out using PBMCs or T cells enriched from blood (not recorded which). The sequence came from a woman between 18 and 29 years old who had recovered from COVID-19. CDR3 sequence (DNA): TGTGCCAGCAGCTTTAGCCGGCTAGCGGGAGCTAGTGAGCAGTTCTTC. As protein: CASSFSRLAGASEQFF.